The 19 T cell receptor beta chains below all came from one sample that was sequenced in a study of response to subunit inactivated influenza vaccine. TCRdb itself ran the RT-PCR reads through MiXCR, one entry per CDR3 protein. The sample has fewer than 750,000 distinct CDR3 sequences; approximately 14% are singletons. Sequenced here: PBMCs from blood, sampled about 11 days after vaccination. These receptors came from a man over 45 who received an inactivated influenza vaccine.

About this clonotype: The germline gene is not matched at one end of the junction; a read error may be the cause. This chain joins TRBV28 and TRBJ1-5; D is undetermined. This CDR3 comprises 13 residues. Germline V gene sequence: CDR1 MDHEN, CDR2 SYDVKM. The CDR3 is CASAGDSIQPQHF. The CDR3 bases are TGTGCCAGCGCAGGAGATAGCATTCAGCCCCAGCATTTT.

The rearrangement uses TRBV29-1 and TRBJ2-3; 8 bases map to TRBD1. The V gene end was trimmed by 7 bases and the J gene end by 0 bases; junction bases not matched to a gene: 9. Germline assignment: CDR1 SQVTM and CDR2 ANQGSEA. CDR3 length: 15 residues. CDR3 amino acids: CSATTRGHSTDTQYF. As DNA, the CDR3 is TGCAGCGCCACTACCAGGGGGCATAGCACAGATACGCAGTATTTT.

This clonotype has more than one count but fewer than ten. The chain employs TRBV4-3 and TRBJ2-1, with TRBD2 matching over 7 bases. V was clipped by 2 bases and J by 2 bases; unmatched bases: 3. CDR3 size: 15 residues. From germline, CDR1 is LGHNA and CDR2 YSLEER. The CDR3 DNA is TGCGCCAGCAGCCAACCACGGGGGGCCTACAATGAGCAGTTCTTC. Its translation is CASSQPRGAYNEQFF.

The rearrangement joins TRBV20-1 to TRBJ2-3, with D unresolved. In germline, CDR1 is DFQATT, CDR2 SNEGSKA (reference sequence). V dropped 3 bases and J dropped 6 bases, with 13 bases sitting between them. The CDR3 loop spans 13 amino acids. CDR3 region: CSASMAESDTQYF. As DNA, the CDR3 is TGCAGTGCTAGTATGGCAGAATCGGATACGCAGTATTTT.

In its sample, this clonotype was seen many times. This sequence joins TRBV28 and TRBJ1-1, with TRBD1 matching 7 bases. The CDR3 runs to 13 residues. V lost 5 bases to trimming and J lost 5 bases; unmatched junction nucleotides: 5. Germline values: CDR1 MDHEN, CDR2 SYDVKM. The CDR3 DNA reads TGTGCCAGCAGTCGGAACAGGGGAACTGAAGCTTTCTTT. It codes for CASSRNRGTEAFF.

This chain joins TRBV6-1 and TRBJ1-1, with TRBD1 identical over 8 bases. V gave up 5 bases and J gave up 0 bases; unmatched junction bases: 8. Per the germline V gene, CDR1 is MNHNS and CDR2 is SASEGT. CDR3 size: 16 residues. CDR3 bases: TGTGCCAGCAGTCTTTCCGGGACAGGATTGAACACTGAAGCTTTCTTT. It is translated as CASSLSGTGLNTEAFF.

The V and J genes are TRBV18 and TRBJ2-7, with D maybe TRBD2 (6 bases). This CDR3 is 15 amino acids long. Trimming took off 3 bases at V and 4 bases at J, with 16 bases between the two ends. The germline V gene has CDR1 KGHSH and CDR2 LQKENI. CDR3 sequence reads: CASSPLAGLVYEQYF. Written as DNA, the CDR3 is TGTGCCAGCTCACCCCTTGCGGGGCTGGTGTACGAGCAGTACTTC.

This clonotype came up a few times. CDR3 DNA sequence: TGTGCCATCAGTGATGTGAGGAGCGGGGGCCGCTACGAGCAGTACTTC. Protein sequence: CAISDVRSGGRYEQYF. This chain uses TRBV10-3 with TRBJ2-7; 8 bases line up with TRBD2. The length of the CDR3 is 16 residues. From germline, CDR1 is ENHRY and CDR2 SYGVKD. The junction had 10 bases not matched to a gene; V was cut back by 3 bases and J by 3 bases.

This sequence joins TRBV11-2 and TRBJ2-3; 10 bases map to TRBD2. The CDR3 consists of 15 residues. CDR1 is SGHAT, CDR2 FQNNGV, per germline. V lost 7 bases and J lost 2; bases outside the gene matches: 6. The DNA of the CDR3 is TGTGCCAGCACCAATAGCGGGGGGACCACAGATACGCAGTATTTT. Translated: CASTNSGGTTDTQYF. Full variable domain (rest looked up from reference TRBV11-2 and TRBJ2-3): EAGVAQSPRYKIIEKRQSVAFWCNPISGHATLYWYQQILGQGPKLLIQFQNNGVVDDSQLPKDRFSAERLKGVDSTLKIQPAKLEDSAVYLCASTNSGGTTDTQYFGPGTRLTVL.

This clonotype was recorded a few times. The V gene is TRBV27, the J gene TRBJ2-1, with a possible D match to TRBD1 (6 bases). The ends were cut back, 3 bases at V and 10 bases at J, with 19 bases in the middle. The germline V gene encodes CDR1 MNHEY and CDR2 SMNVEV (reference sequence). This CDR3 contains 15 residues. The CDR3 sequence: CASSLGAIASGEQFF. In DNA form, the CDR3 reads TGTGCCAGCAGTTTGGGGGCAATAGCCTCCGGGGAGCAGTTCTTC.

This clonotype appeared a few times. The chain links TRBV20-1 to TRBJ2-7; D remains unclear. The germline V and J ends were trimmed by 6 bases and 2 bases, with 17 bases remaining between them. The germline gives CDR1 DFQATT, CDR2 SNEGSKA (reference sequence). CDR3 length equals 14 residues. The DNA for the CDR3 is TGCAGTGCCACCACTCGCCAGAACGCCTACGAGCAGTACTTC. This encodes CSATTRQNAYEQYF.

This clonotype has more than one count but fewer than ten. The chain combines TRBV3-1 with TRBJ1-1; D gene uncertain. Trimming left V 1 base short and J 10 bases short, with 7 bases between. Germline V gene lookup returns CDR1 LGHDT and CDR2 YNNKEL (reference sequence). The CDR3 sequence is 11 residues long. CDR3 sequence (DNA): TGTGCCAGCAGCCAAGGTTCGGGAGCTTTCTTT. Protein: CASSQGSGAFF.

This clonotype was found once. This sequence joins TRBV28 and TRBJ2-3; no clear D. V was pared by 6 bases and J by 5 bases, with 12 bases between. CDR1 is MDHEN and CDR2 is SYDVKM in the germline V gene. The CDR3 is 13 residues long. Here the CDR3 DNA reads TGTGCCAGCAGCTCCAGACCGCTAGATACGCAGTATTTT. As protein: CASSSRPLDTQYF.

This clonotype was counted many times. The rearrangement uses TRBV7-9 and TRBJ2-3; 8 bases align to TRBD1. V lost 4 bases and J lost 4; bases outside the gene matches: 7. The V gene's germline CDR1 is SEHNR and CDR2 FQNEAQ (reference sequence). The CDR3 contains 15 residues. The CDR3 sequence: CASSSTGAGSDTQYF. In nucleotides, the CDR3 is TGTGCCAGCAGCTCGACAGGGGCTGGGTCAGATACGCAGTATTTT. Using reference TRBV7-9 and TRBJ2-3 for the parts outside the CDR3, the full variable domain is DTGVSQNPRHKITKRGQNVTFRCDPISEHNRLYWYRQTLGQGPEFLTYFQNEAQLEKSRLLSDRFSAERPKGSFSTLEIQRTEQGDSAMYLCASSSTGAGSDTQYFGPGTRLTVL.

The V call is TRBV6-1, the J call TRBJ2-7; the D is unclear. There are 12 residues in the CDR3. The germline V and J ends were trimmed by 7 bases and 0 bases, with 7 bases remaining between them. The germline CDR1 and CDR2 sequences are MNHNS and SASEGT. The CDR3 loop is CASIESSYEQYF. In DNA form, the CDR3 reads TGTGCCAGCATCGAAAGCTCCTACGAGCAGTACTTC.

The chain uses TRBV20-1 and TRBJ1-2; D unclear. CDR3 size: 13 residues. The ends were cut back, 0 bases at V and 2 bases at J, with 7 bases in the middle. Germline CDR1 reads DFQATT; CDR2 reads SNEGSKA (reference sequence). The CDR3 bases are TGCAGTGCTAGAGATCCCAAGAACTATGGCTACACCTTC. Its translation is CSARDPKNYGYTF.

This clonotype has a handful of counts. This rearrangement joins TRBV7-9 to TRBJ2-3; the D is unclear. The CDR3 consists of 14 residues. V lost 2 bases to trimming and J lost 2 bases, with 8 bases between them. The germline V gene encodes CDR1 SEHNR and CDR2 FQNEAQ (reference sequence). The CDR3 nucleotides are TGTGCCAGCAGCTTACCGCAAGCCACAGATACGCAGTATTTT. Protein product: CASSLPQATDTQYF.

The chain joins TRBV6-5 to TRBJ2-7; D is possibly TRBD2 (6 bases). In germline, CDR1 is MNHEY, CDR2 SVGAGI. V was shortened by 4 bases and J by 0 bases, with 10 bases between the two germline ends. The CDR3 has 14 residues. The CDR3 sequence is CASSFQTSSYEQYF. The CDR3 nucleotides are TGTGCCAGCAGTTTCCAGACTAGCTCCTACGAGCAGTACTTC.

CDR3 nucleotide sequence: TGCAGCGGTTATTTCGGACAGCGACAAGAGACCCAGTACTTC. This translates into CSGYFGQRQETQYF. V and J are TRBV29-1 and TRBJ2-5, with a weak D call TRBD1 (6 bases). The CDR3 is 14 residues long. CDR1 SQVTM and CDR2 ANQGSEA come from the germline V gene. Trimming stripped 7 bases from V and 2 bases from J, with 17 bases between.